The 14 T cell receptor beta chains presented below share a single source sample, sequenced in a study of T cells in Graves' hyperthyroidism and ophthalmopathy. The source material, RNA transcripts, was used to amplify TCR beta CDR3 regions. Initially, a first-round RT-PCR of the TCR CDR3 employed the HTBI primer set. MiXCR, run by TCRdb on the multiplex PCR reads, gives a single entry per CDR3 protein. The top ten clones hold 9.5% to 15% of a sample with 500,000 to 800,000 distinct CDR3 sequences, about 14% of them seen once. Sample: blood. These receptors were collected from a woman aged 45-65 years with Graves' ophthalmopathy.

At least ten counts were recorded for this clonotype. The genes are TRBV7-2 and TRBJ2-7; a possible D gene is TRBD2 (6 bases). Germline-derived CDR1 and CDR2 are SGHTA and FQGNSA. V was clipped by 4 bases and J by 6 bases, with 22 bases between them. CDR3 size: 16 residues. CDR3 sequence: CASSYLPGLQRGEQYF. CDR3 in DNA: TGTGCCAGCAGCTACCTACCGGGACTTCAAAGGGGCGAGCAGTACTTC.

This chain connects TRBV6-1 to TRBJ2-5; TRBD2 matches 11 bases. Germline CDR1 is MNHNS and CDR2 is SASEGT. The CDR3 runs 16 residues. The V segment lost 5 bases and the J segment 2 bases; nucleotides outside the gene matches: 7. The chain's CDR3 is CASSPPGTSGQETQYF. DNA for the CDR3: TGTGCCAGCAGTCCCCCCGGGACTAGCGGACAAGAGACCCAGTACTTC.

This clonotype was counted a few times. One junction end disagrees with the germline gene, perhaps due to a read error. DNA for the CDR3: TGTGCCAGCAGTTCTGGCGGGAGTCGGATTGAGCAGCTCTTC. This translates into CASSSGGSRIEQLF. The V gene is TRBV28, the J gene TRBJ2-1, with 7 bases identical to TRBD2. This CDR3 is 14 amino acids long. The germline CDR1 and CDR2 sequences are MDHEN and SYDVKM.

The genes are TRBV15 and TRBJ1-5; no definite D call. CDR1 and CDR2 (germline): LNHNV, YYDKDF (reference sequence). The V end lost 0 bases, the J end lost 3 bases, and 12 bases lay between the germline ends. The CDR3 covers 16 residues. The DNA of the CDR3 is TGTGCCACCAGCAGAGACCGTTTAGATAACAATCAGCCCCAGCATTTT. Its translation: CATSRDRLDNNQPQHF.

This clonotype appeared many times. The chain employs TRBV7-9 and TRBJ1-1, with TRBD1 matching 9 bases. V lost 5 bases and J lost 5; bases outside the gene matches: 15. Germline loops: CDR1 SEHNR, CDR2 FQNEAQ (reference sequence). CDR3 length: 17 residues. CDR3 loop: CASSPWDRVPSGTEAFF. CDR3 nucleotide sequence: TGTGCCAGCAGCCCCTGGGACAGGGTCCCTTCTGGGACTGAAGCTTTCTTT.

This clonotype was recorded many times. The chain couples TRBV20-1 to TRBJ2-7; 11 bases agree with TRBD2. Looked up from germline, CDR1 is DFQATT and CDR2 is SNEGSKA (reference sequence). Losses at the gene ends were 0 bases for V and 1 base for J; bases not matched to a gene: 11. CDR3 length: 18 residues. CDR3 amino acids: CSARDRHGGTSGSYEQYF. DNA for the CDR3: TGCAGTGCTAGAGATCGTCATGGAGGGACTAGCGGATCCTACGAGCAGTACTTC.

The chain carries TRBV6-1 and TRBJ2-7, with 10 nucleotides matching TRBD2. From germline, CDR1 is MNHNS and CDR2 SASEGT. CDR3 length: 17 amino acids. V dropped 6 bases and J dropped 4; count of bases not matched to a gene: 15. CDR3 DNA sequence: TGTGCCAGCAGCGCTCAAACCCCTAGCGGGAGAGGGTACGAGCAGTACTTC. This translates into CASSAQTPSGRGYEQYF.

The chain is built from TRBV5-1 and TRBJ2-7, with D perhaps matching TRBD2 (6 bases). Per germline, CDR1 SGHRS and CDR2 YFSETQ. Trimming took off 0 bases at V and 2 bases at J, with 12 bases between the two ends. This CDR3 contains 15 residues. The CDR3 bases are TGCGCCAGCAGCTTGGTACTAGCTGATCCCTACGAGCAGTACTTC. Translated: CASSLVLADPYEQYF.

Ten or more counts support this clonotype. The V call is TRBV20-1, the J call TRBJ2-1; TRBD2 aligns across 8 bases. The CDR3 is 14 residues long. Trimming at V came to 6 bases and at J to 2 bases, leaving 6 bases not matched to a gene. Germline V gene lookup returns CDR1 DFQATT and CDR2 SNEGSKA (reference sequence). In DNA form, the CDR3 reads TGCAGTGCACCAACTAGCGGACCCTACAATGAGCAGTTCTTC. This translates into CSAPTSGPYNEQFF.

J is TRBJ2-4 and V is TRBV28, with a possible D match to TRBD2 (5 bases). Trimming pared 6 bases from V and 2 bases from J, leaving 17 bases between. The CDR3 is 16 residues long. Germline assignment: CDR1 MDHEN and CDR2 SYDVKM. This chain's CDR3 is CASSSRVGGSKNIQYF. DNA for the CDR3: TGTGCCAGCAGCTCGCGGGTCGGCGGGTCCAAAAACATTCAGTACTTC.

This clonotype was counted only a few times. This chain connects TRBV15 to TRBJ2-3; 7 bases match TRBD1. The germline V gene has CDR1 LNHNV and CDR2 YYDKDF (reference sequence). Trimming removed 2 bases from V and 1 base from J; junction bases left unmatched: 9. The CDR3 extends over 17 amino acids. The CDR3 nucleotides read TGTGCCACCAGCAGACCACAGGGGTCCTACGGCACAGATACGCAGTATTTT. It codes for CATSRPQGSYGTDTQYF.

This clonotype came up many times. The chain has TRBV12-3 or TRBV12-4 and TRBJ1-3; 8 nucleotides line up with TRBD1. This CDR3 region has 14 residues. J gave up 1 base and V 5 bases, and 1 base lay outside the gene matches. The chain's CDR3 is CASSNRGSGNTIYF. In nucleotides, the CDR3 is TGTGCCAGCAGTAACAGGGGGTCTGGAAACACCATATATTTT.

The V call is TRBV29-1, the J call TRBJ1-3; TRBD1 agrees at 10 bases. The CDR3 has 14 residues. V lost 0 bases to trimming and J lost 6 bases; unmatched junction nucleotides: 2. The germline V gene has CDR1 SQVTM and CDR2 ANQGSEA. The DNA of the CDR3 is TGCAGCGTTGAAGATAGACAGGGGGCAAACACCATATATTTT. Translation gives CSVEDRQGANTIYF.

The chain is built from TRBV4-1 and TRBJ2-3; tentative D call: TRBD2 (5 bases). The CDR3 is 15 residues long. In germline, CDR1 is MGHRA, CDR2 YSYEKL. V lost 4 bases to trimming and J lost 2 bases, with 13 bases between them. The CDR3 here is CASSLRVQVTDTQYF. As DNA, the CDR3 is TGCGCCAGCAGCCTGAGGGTACAAGTCACAGATACGCAGTATTTT.